These T cell receptor beta chains were read from a single sample in a study of blood T cells in healthy people across ages. TCRdb re-derived calls from the 5' RACE reads in MiXCR, one entry per CDR3 protein. The table lists about 840,000 distinct CDR3 sequences, around 29% of them singletons. This sample also appeared in a second study, on T cells of mothers and their children.

Sample: blood. The receptors originated from a middle-aged woman in good health. Both conserved end residues are part of each CDR3. A D gene is named only where the DNA matches it firmly. Rows give clone size only sometimes, using once, few, many, or a class for an expanded clone.

TRBD1	many	TRBV11-2	TRBJ2-3	TGTGCCAGCAGCTCTAGGACAGGGAGGACAGATACGCAGTATTTT	CASSSRTGRTDTQYF
-	many	TRBV29-1	TRBJ2-3	TGCAGCGTTGGAGACAGACGCACAGATACGCAGTATTTT	CSVGDRRTDTQYF
TRBD2	few	TRBV6-5	TRBJ2-3	TGTGCCAGCAGTTGCAGGGGCGGGGGGGCCTCAGATACGCAGTATTTT	CASSCRGGGASDTQYF
TRBD1	-	TRBV20-1	TRBJ2-5	TGCAGTGCTAGAGGAGGGGGCACGGAGACCCAGTACTTC	CSARGGGTETQYF
TRBD1	few	TRBV7-3	TRBJ2-3	TGTGCCAGCAGCGTTCAACCGTGGGACAGGGGGATCTATACGCAGTATTTT	CASSVQPWDRGIYTQYF
-	many	TRBV18	TRBJ1-2	TGTGCCAGCTCACCAGGATATACAGAAAATGGCTACACCTTC	CASSPGYTENGYTF
-	many	TRBV12-3/TRBV12-4	TRBJ2-7	TGTGCCAGCAGTTTAGGTAACAGCCCCCCCTACGAGCAGTACTTC	CASSLGNSPPYEQYF
-	few	TRBV4-1	TRBJ1-1	TGCGCCAGCAGCCAACAGGGGACGAACACTGAAGCTTTCTTT	CASSQQGTNTEAFF
-	-	TRBV7-9	TRBJ1-1	TGTGCCAGCAGCTTATTTGGCTCTGAAGCTTTCTTT	CASSLFGSEAFF
TRBD2	-	TRBV20-1	TRBJ2-5	TGCAGTGCTAGAGATCGGGGGAGGGCCTTACAAGAGACCCAGTACTTC	CSARDRGRALQETQYF
-	-	TRBV12-3/TRBV12-4	TRBJ1-1	TGTGCCAGCAGTTTACTGATCAACACTGAAGCTTTCTTT	CASSLLINTEAFF
-	few	TRBV5-6	TRBJ2-7	TGTGCCAGCAGCTTGGCCACGCACGAGCAGTACTTC	CASSLATHEQYF
TRBD1	-	TRBV5-1	TRBJ1-1	TGCGCCAGCAGCCGGGGACAGGGAAGAGACACTGAAGCTTTCTTT	CASSRGQGRDTEAFF
-	few	TRBV28	TRBJ1-6	TGTGCCAGCGTAGGGGGAAGTAGTTCACCCCTCCACTTT	CASVGGSSSPLHF
TRBD1	-	TRBV24-1	TRBJ2-7	TGTGCCACCAGTGATACCCGACAGGGGGTTGCCTACGAGCAGTACTTC	CATSDTRQGVAYEQYF